These 14 T cell receptor beta chains were sequenced from one sample in a study of beta chain features in type 1 diabetes. Study-wide points: Type 1 diabetes patients had TCRB CDR3s that were shorter (moderately but significantly so) in all four CD4+ subsets.

These receptors' targets are unknown. Of the isolated RNA, all was reverse transcribed, and so the sequenced material was expressed TCRB transcripts. The table came from immunoSEQ multiplex PCR; TCRdb's copy has only in-frame clones and leaves some out. The data show 500,000 to 850,000 clones, about 14% seen once. Specimen: naive CD4+ T cells from blood. All receptors come from a man aged 18 to 30 with type 1 diabetes.

This chain uses TRBV18 with TRBJ2-2, with 8 bases lining up with TRBD2. The CDR3 length is 14 residues. V trimming: 5 bases; J trimming: 5 bases; junction bases outside the gene matches: 4. The germline V gene has CDR1 KGHSH and CDR2 LQKENI. CDR3 nucleotide sequence: TGTGCCAGCTCAGGCGGGAGGCCTACCGGGGAGCTGTTTTTT. This translates into CASSGGRPTGELFF. The whole variable domain, remainder taken from reference TRBV18 and TRBJ2-2, is NAGVMQNPRHLVRRRGQEARLRCSPMKGHSHVYWYRQLPEEGLKFMVYLQKENIIDESGMPKERFSAEFPKEGPSILRIQQVVRGDSAAYFCASSGGRPTGELFFGEGSRLTVL.

This rearrangement joins TRBV10-3 to TRBJ2-7; D is undetermined. The V gene lost 4 bases and the J gene lost 2 bases, with 9 bases spanning the gap. The CDR3 contains 13 residues. The germline gives CDR1 ENHRY, CDR2 SYGVKD. The CDR3 reads CAISVQQPYEQYF. The DNA of the CDR3 is TGTGCCATCAGTGTTCAGCAACCCTACGAGCAGTACTTC.

V gene TRBV30 combines with J gene TRBJ1-1; unclear D gene. The CDR3 runs to 13 residues. V was cut by 2 bases and J by 0 bases, with 7 bases left in between. CDR1 is GTSNPN and CDR2 is SVGIG in the germline V gene (reference sequence). This chain's CDR3 is CAWSRSLNTEAFF. CDR3 bases: TGTGCCTGGAGTCGGTCCCTGAACACTGAAGCTTTCTTT.

This clone was seen a single time. Other DNA sequences in the sample encode the same CDR3. The chain uses TRBV5-1 and TRBJ1-1; D is undetermined. The CDR3 consists of 12 residues. Per germline, CDR1 SGHRS and CDR2 YFSETQ. V lost 0 bases, J lost 5 bases, and 5 bases lay in between. This CDR3 reads CASSLGSTEAFF. The CDR3 DNA follows: TGCGCCAGCAGCTTGGGTTCGACTGAAGCTTTCTTT.

The chain has TRBV28 and TRBJ2-2; 7 nucleotides match TRBD1. Germline CDR1 is MDHEN and CDR2 is SYDVKM. After removal of 10 bases from V and 3 bases from J, the junction contained 5 bases not matched to a gene. There are 13 residues in the CDR3. The CDR3 DNA is TGTGCCACCGGGACAGCTCACACCGGGGAGCTGTTTTTT. Translation: CATGTAHTGELFF.

This clone has more than one count but fewer than ten. V gene TRBV4-2 combines with J gene TRBJ1-1, with a possible D match to TRBD1 (6 bases). CDR3 length: 15 amino acids. The germline CDR1 and CDR2 sequences are LGHNA and YNFKEQ. V gave up 0 bases and J gave up 10 bases, with 18 bases separating them. The CDR3 coding sequence is TGTGCCAGCAGCCAAGATCCGGACAGCCTTCGCGGAGCTTTCTTT. Translated: CASSQDPDSLRGAFF.

The table lists this clone with a few counts. The CDR3 sequence: CASRELAGGNNEQFF. The CDR3 coding sequence is TGTGCCAGCAGGGAACTAGCGGGAGGCAACAATGAGCAGTTCTTC. The chain carries TRBV2 and TRBJ2-1, with 12 bases matching TRBD2. In germline, CDR1 is SNHLY, CDR2 FYNNEI. The CDR3 is 15 amino acids. V lost 6 bases, J lost 5 bases, and 5 bases stayed unmatched.

This chain links TRBV7-2 with TRBJ1-3; TRBD1 matches at 8 bases. V gave up 5 bases and J gave up 4 bases; unmatched junction bases: 7. CDR3 length equals 15 residues. Germline-derived CDR1 and CDR2 are SGHTA and FQGNSA. In nucleotides, the CDR3 is TGTGCCAGCAGCCGAACAGGACAGGGAGGAAACACCATATATTTT. Amino acids: CASSRTGQGGNTIYF.

This clone was recorded a few times. V usage is TRBV6-5 and J usage is TRBJ1-2; D is undetermined. Germline values: CDR1 MNHEY, CDR2 SVGAGI. The CDR3 length is 15 residues. Trimming removed 2 bases from V and 0 bases from J, with 10 bases in between. In nucleotides, the CDR3 is TGTGCCAGCAGTTACGGCAGCGTACCTAACTATGGCTACACCTTC. Amino acid sequence: CASSYGSVPNYGYTF.

The chain recombines TRBV9 with TRBJ2-3; TRBD1 matches 10 bases. V lost 3 bases and J lost 0; bases outside the gene matches: 4. This CDR3 comprises 16 residues. Germline V lookup: CDR1 SGDLS, CDR2 YYNGEE. The CDR3 sequence: CASSEGTGASTDTQYF. Here the CDR3 DNA reads TGTGCCAGCAGCGAGGGGACAGGGGCTAGCACAGATACGCAGTATTTT. The complete variable domain, with remaining parts taken from reference TRBV9 and TRBJ2-3, reads DSGVTQTPKHLITATGQRVTLRCSPRSGDLSVYWYQQSLDQGLQFLIQYYNGEERAKGNILERFSAQQFPDLHSELNLSSLELGDSALYFCASSEGTGASTDTQYFGPGTRLTVL.

The table lists this clone with a few counts. The gene calls are TRBV5-1 and TRBJ2-1; possible D gene TRBD1, 6 bases. V lost 6 bases and J 0 bases, leaving 13 bases between the germline ends. Germline V gene sequence: CDR1 SGHRS, CDR2 YFSETQ. This CDR3 comprises 15 residues. The CDR3 DNA reads as TGCGCCAGCATACCAACAGGGTCCTCCTACAATGAGCAGTTCTTC. Translating gives CASIPTGSSYNEQFF.

This chain connects TRBV4-3 to TRBJ1-1; TRBD1 matches 9 bases. The CDR3 is 15 residues long. Trimming removed 3 bases from V and 0 bases from J; junction bases left unmatched: 2. Germline CDR1 is LGHNA and CDR2 is YSLEER. This chain's CDR3 is CASSHRDRVNTEAFF. The CDR3 nucleotides are TGCGCCAGCAGCCATAGGGACAGGGTGAACACTGAAGCTTTCTTT.

This clone was observed a few times. The same CDR3 is also encoded by other DNA sequences in this sample. The chain links TRBV30 to TRBJ2-1, with D hard to call. The V and J ends lost 0 bases and 6 bases respectively, with 3 bases between them. The CDR3 has 11 amino acids. Germline CDR1 and CDR2: GTSNPN and SVGIG (reference sequence). This CDR3 is CAWSVFNEQFF. CDR3 DNA sequence: TGTGCCTGGAGTGTATTCAATGAGCAGTTCTTC.

In this sample, this clone turned up a few times. The chain is built from TRBV11-2 and TRBJ2-7; 8 bases map to TRBD1. Germline values: CDR1 SGHAT, CDR2 FQNNGV. The length of the CDR3 is 19 residues. V shed 3 bases, J shed 7 bases, and the junction held 23 bases outside the gene matches. The DNA for the CDR3 is TGTGCCAGCAGCTTGGACCCTTTCCGAGACAGGGGACCGGGTCGGGAGCAGTACTTC. Translated: CASSLDPFRDRGPGREQYF. Based on the CDR3 plus reference TRBV11-2 and TRBJ2-7, the full variable domain is EAGVAQSPRYKIIEKRQSVAFWCNPISGHATLYWYQQILGQGPKLLIQFQNNGVVDDSQLPKDRFSAERLKGVDSTLKIQPAKLEDSAVYLCASSLDPFRDRGPGREQYFGPGTRLTVT.